This TCR beta chain was sequenced during a study of blood T cell repertoires in COVID-19. Looking at the study overall: COVID-19 samples collected from the United States, Italy and Spain covered acute and convalescent phases.

Authors' analysis steps: Reference gene primer amplification gave nucleated cell count estimates. Sequenced by immunoSEQ multiplex PCR; TCRdb stores in-frame clones only, minus some. V, J and clone size are those of that table, while D and trimming were read from the DNA. Of roughly 150,000 clones detected, about 80% appear once; the ten largest clones hold approximately 3%. Cohorts were determined from participant-reported clinical history. Donors of Cohort 3 who recovered were those that had two negative PCRs, clearance, or symptom resolution. This CDR3 contains 11 residues. CDR1 is KGHSH and CDR2 is LQKENI in the germline V gene. Trimming stripped 4 bases from V and 8 bases from J, with 8 bases between.

The source is an older woman who had recovered from COVID-19. The chain employs TRBV18 and TRBJ1-1, with D unclear. Sequencing was performed on PBMCs or T cells enriched from blood (not recorded which). CDR3: CASSLGREAFF. Here the CDR3 DNA reads TGTGCCAGCTCACTGGGCAGGGAAGCTTTCTTT.